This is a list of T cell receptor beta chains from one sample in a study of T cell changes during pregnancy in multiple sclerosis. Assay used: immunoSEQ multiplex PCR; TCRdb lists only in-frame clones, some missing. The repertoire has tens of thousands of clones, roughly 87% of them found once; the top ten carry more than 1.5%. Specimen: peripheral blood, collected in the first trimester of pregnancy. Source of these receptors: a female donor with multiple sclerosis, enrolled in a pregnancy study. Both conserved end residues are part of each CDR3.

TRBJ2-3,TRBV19,CASSKISSTDTQYF
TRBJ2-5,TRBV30,CAWSPGLGEETQYF
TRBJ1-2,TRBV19,CASRQQGRDGYTF
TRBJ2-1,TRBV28,CASSLGSWAGGYEQFF
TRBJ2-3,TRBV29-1,CSVRPGRTDTQYF
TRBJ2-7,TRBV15,CATSRDQSGRGQGVYEQYF
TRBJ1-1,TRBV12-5,CASGLVLGHPNTEAFF
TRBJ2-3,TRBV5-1,CASSLAGTTVTDTQYF
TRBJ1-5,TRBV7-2,CASSLGQGVHQPQHF
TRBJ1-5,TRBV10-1,CASSRTVNQPQHF
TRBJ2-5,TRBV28,CASSWGGETQYF
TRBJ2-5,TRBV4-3,CASSQSRGAGETQYF
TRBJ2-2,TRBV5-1,CASSSGVGDTGELFF
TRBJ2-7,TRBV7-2,CASSLARTANYEQYF
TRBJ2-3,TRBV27,CASMLGRPTDTQYF
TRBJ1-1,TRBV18,CASSPYTQPSMNTEAFF
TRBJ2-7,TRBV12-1,CAGPGLESYEQYF
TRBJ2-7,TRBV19,CASSLRTGSNEQYF
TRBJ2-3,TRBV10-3,CAISDGRTGVSTDTQYF
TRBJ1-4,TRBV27,CASSLLTGQGPQKLFF
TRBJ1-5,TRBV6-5,CASSRGQDSNQPQHF
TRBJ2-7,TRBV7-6,CASSLGGQGAYEQYF
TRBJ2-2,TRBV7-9,CASRTTGNTGELFF
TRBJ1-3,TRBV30,CAWSLTRGARGNTIYF
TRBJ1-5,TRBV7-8,CASSLDLPGVGQPQHF
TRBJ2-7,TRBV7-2,CASSVRGAGVGRYEQYF
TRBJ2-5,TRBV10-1,CASSDTGTSGRGETQYF
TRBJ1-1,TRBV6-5,CASSLWEIGNTEAFF
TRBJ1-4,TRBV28,CASGGGRKEKLFF
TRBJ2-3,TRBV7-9,CASSFSGRWADTQYF
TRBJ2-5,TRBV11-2,CASSLEGPQYF
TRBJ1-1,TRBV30,CAWSDRLGEAFF
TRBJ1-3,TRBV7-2,CASSLTRDRGPGNTIYF
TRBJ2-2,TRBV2,CARSGEKNTGELFF
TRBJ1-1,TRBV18,CASSPPEEEAFF
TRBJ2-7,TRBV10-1,CASSVALSPYEQYF
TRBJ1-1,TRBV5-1,CASSLGDRGTNTEAFF
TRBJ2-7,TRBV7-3,CASSRTGGSYEQYF
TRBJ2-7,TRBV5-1,CASSLASGSAYEQYF
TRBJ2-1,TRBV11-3,CASSLGGSYNEQFF
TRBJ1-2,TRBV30,CAWSVDRGLGYTF
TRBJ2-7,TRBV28,CASTFSGGRWEQYF
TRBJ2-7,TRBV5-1,CASSLGLAGNYEQYF
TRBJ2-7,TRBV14,CASSHFSGLAGGAGSYEQYF
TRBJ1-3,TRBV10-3,CAISEWNDPRRGGNTIYF
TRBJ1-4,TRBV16,CASSQSDPDRGFETNEKLFF
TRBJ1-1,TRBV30,CAWSGTESPEAFF
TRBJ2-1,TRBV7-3,CASSLLPKTSGSYNEQFF
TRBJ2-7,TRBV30,CAWNLGTGALEQYF
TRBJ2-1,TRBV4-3,CASSQDSPGGFDNEQFF
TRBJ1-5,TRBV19,CASKVQDGNQPQHF
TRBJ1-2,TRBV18,CASSPEQGGGGYTF